This T cell receptor beta chain originates from a study of T-cell reconstitution after alpha-beta-depleted transplantation in children (dated by TCRdb to the mid-2010s). Context from the whole study: The study quantitatively tracked T-cell immune reconstitution after TCRalphabeta/CD19-depleted allogeneic hematopoietic cell transplantation in children using TCR repertoire profiling.

This clonotype was observed many times. Its antigen target is currently unknown. Per-nucleotide qualities are absent, and no much larger clonotype sits a single base away. The protocol used for the library was PCR. Reads for this sample came from an Illumina HiSeq 2500. To normalize quantification of the TCRbeta repertoire, the TCR libraries were built with molecular barcoding that relied on unique molecular identifiers. The public reads were reprocessed in TCRdb via fastp at Q25 and MiXCR, keeping in-frame beta chains. Every CDR3 protein is listed once, alongside the most common genes and DNA of its rows. For this sample there are about 610,000 distinct CDR3 sequences; about 10% appear just once. Clones ranked in the top ten supply 4% to 5% of the sample. The junction shows trimming of 5 bases on V and 2 bases on J, and the gene matches do not reach 5 bases of it. Reading from cysteine to phenylalanine, the CDR3 counts 14 amino acids. Only the CDR3 DNA stays, 42 bases, in frame from base 1. The germline V gene specifies MNHEY as CDR1 and SVGAGI as CDR2.

Sample: PBMCs from the stem cell graft donor, taken from the stem cell graft. The TCR sequence derives from a human donor who donated a stem cell graft to a child with acute myeloid leukemia. Recombination linked TRBV6-5 to TRBJ2-5; 7 middle bases align to TRBD1. The CDR3 protein: CASSTGAIQETQYF. In nucleotide form, the sequence is TGTGCCAGCAGTACAGGGGCCATACAAGAGACCCAGTACTTC.